Presented here are 18 T cell receptor beta chains from one specimen sequenced in a study of blood T cell repertoires in COVID-19. Generated by immunoSEQ multiplex PCR, the TCRdb table keeps only in-frame clones and is missing some. The table has about 300,000 clones, around 88% seen once; the top ten hold just under 7%. The sample consisted of peripheral blood. All receptors come from a woman aged 25 to 45 who had recovered from COVID-19.

The CDR3 loop is CSARTGPNQYF. CDR3 nucleotides: TGCAGTGCTAGGACAGGGCCGAACCAGTACTTC. The rearrangement joins TRBV20-1 to TRBJ2-5, with 7 bases matching TRBD1. The length of the CDR3 is 11 residues. V lost 3 bases and J lost 10; bases outside the gene matches: 5. The germline CDR1 and CDR2 sequences are DFQATT and SNEGSKA (reference sequence).

CDR3 residues: CASSLVNNEQFF. The CDR3 nucleotides read TGTGCCAGCAGCTTAGTTAACAATGAGCAGTTCTTC. This chain links TRBV11-3 with TRBJ2-1; D remains unclear. The V gene's germline CDR1 is SGHNT and CDR2 YENEEA. V was shortened by 1 base and J by 5 bases, with 3 bases between the two germline ends. This CDR3 is 12 amino acids long. Supplemented by reference TRBV11-3 and TRBJ2-1, the full variable domain reads EAGVVQSPRYKIIEKKQPVAFWCNPISGHNTLYWYLQNLGQGPELLIRYENEEAVDDSQLPKDRFSAERLKGVDSTLKIQPAELGDSAVYLCASSLVNNEQFFGPGTRLTVL.

This clone was counted once. The gene calls are TRBV7-9 and TRBJ1-6, with D possibly being TRBD1 (5 bases). Germline values: CDR1 SEHNR, CDR2 FQNEAQ (reference sequence). Trimming cost V 4 bases and J 10 bases, with 8 bases left between them. The length of the CDR3 is 12 residues. CDR3 sequence: CASSSQGSPLHF. The CDR3 DNA reads as TGTGCCAGCAGCTCCCAGGGCTCACCCCTCCACTTT.

The rearrangement joins TRBV7-8 to TRBJ2-1; D might be TRBD1 (5 bases). Per germline, CDR1 SGHVS and CDR2 FQNEAQ. Trimming left V 5 bases short and J 5 bases short, with 13 bases between. CDR3 length: 14 amino acids. The DNA of the CDR3 is TGTGCCAGCAGCCGCCTTTCACAGGACAATGAGCAGTTCTTC. Translation: CASSRLSQDNEQFF.

The chain uses TRBV18 and TRBJ1-5; TRBD1 matches at 8 bases. The V gene end was trimmed by 4 bases and the J gene end by 5 bases; junction bases not matched to a gene: 7. The CDR3 spans 15 residues. The germline V gene has CDR1 KGHSH and CDR2 LQKENI. The DNA of the CDR3 is TGTGCCAGCTCACTTCGGACAGGGAGAGATCAGCCCCAGCATTTT. Residues: CASSLRTGRDQPQHF.

The genes are TRBV5-1 and TRBJ2-1, with 9 bases that match TRBD1. With V trimmed by 0 bases and J by 8 bases, 6 bases remained unmatched. Germline CDR1 is SGHRS and CDR2 is YFSETQ. This CDR3 region has 15 residues. The CDR3 bases are TGCGCCAGCAGCTTGGGATCAACAGGGGGCGATGAGCAGTTCTTC. This gives the protein CASSLGSTGGDEQFF. The full variable domain, its missing parts supplied by reference TRBV5-1 and TRBJ2-1, is KAGVTQTPRYLIKTRGQQVTLSCSPISGHRSVSWYQQTPGQGLQFLFEYFSETQRNKGNFPGRFSGRQFSNSRSEMNVSTLELGDSALYLCASSLGSTGGDEQFFGPGTRLTVL.

This chain connects TRBV15 to TRBJ1-4, with D uncertain. From germline, CDR1 is LNHNV and CDR2 YYDKDF (reference sequence). The V gene lost 2 bases and the J gene lost 7 bases, with 5 bases spanning the gap. This CDR3 contains 12 residues. The DNA for the CDR3 is TGTGCCACCAGCAGACTCTTTGAAAAACTGTTTTTT. Protein product: CATSRLFEKLFF.

Here the CDR3 reads CASSFPTGFTGELFF. CDR3 bases: TGTGCCAGCAGCTTCCCGACAGGGTTTACCGGGGAGCTGTTTTTT. This chain links TRBV7-9 with TRBJ2-2, with 7 bases that match TRBD1. Germline CDR1 and CDR2: SEHNR and FQNEAQ (reference sequence). J was trimmed by 5 bases and V by 3 bases; bases with no gene match: 6. The CDR3 runs to 15 residues.

The chain has TRBV5-1 and TRBJ2-7, with 10 bases lining up with TRBD2. The CDR3 has 15 residues. Germline-derived CDR1 and CDR2 are SGHRS and YFSETQ. With V trimmed by 3 bases and J by 7 bases, 10 bases remained unmatched. This CDR3 reads CASSSLAGDNQEQYF. CDR3 DNA sequence: TGCGCCAGCAGCTCGCTAGCGGGGGACAATCAAGAGCAGTACTTC.

The V and J genes are TRBV29-1 and TRBJ2-7; the D is unclear. CDR1 SQVTM and CDR2 ANQGSEA come from the germline V gene. The V end was cut by 2 bases, the J end by 2 bases, with 4 bases between. CDR3 length: 11 residues. In DNA form, the CDR3 reads TGCAGCGTTGAACAGACCTACGAGCAGTACTTC. This translates into CSVEQTYEQYF.

The chain carries TRBV5-6 and TRBJ2-7; 7 nucleotides line up with TRBD1. The CDR3 extends over 15 amino acids. V was pared by 0 bases and J by 7 bases, with 10 bases of the junction left unmatched. Germline CDR1 is SGHDT and CDR2 is YYEEEE. The CDR3: CASSLANDRDREQYF. For the CDR3, the DNA is TGTGCCAGCAGCTTGGCCAACGACAGGGACCGGGAGCAGTACTTC.

V and J are TRBV6-1 and TRBJ1-6, with D hard to call. This CDR3 contains 13 residues. The V end lost 3 bases, the J end lost 7 bases, and 7 bases lay between the germline ends. Germline-derived CDR1 and CDR2 are MNHNS and SASEGT. CDR3 in DNA: TGTGCCAGCAGTGATACGGGGAATTCACCCCTCCACTTT. Its protein product is CASSDTGNSPLHF.

CDR3 region: CASSGYRGRAGGDYNEQFF. CDR3 bases: TGTGCCAGCAGTGGCTACAGGGGGCGAGCGGGGGGAGATTACAATGAGCAGTTCTTC. This sequence joins TRBV6-1 and TRBJ2-1; tentatively, D is TRBD1 or TRBD2 (9 bases each). This CDR3 comprises 19 residues. V dropped 4 bases and J dropped 4 bases, with 26 bases sitting between them. Germline V gene sequence: CDR1 MNHNS, CDR2 SASEGT.

This chain links TRBV18 with TRBJ2-3; 8 nucleotides agree with TRBD1. Germline V CDR1 and CDR2: KGHSH, LQKENI. The CDR3 is made up of 20 amino acids. After removal of 0 bases from V and 0 bases from J, the junction contained 14 bases not matched to a gene. The CDR3 loop reads CASSPPDRAEFRASTDTQYF. DNA for the CDR3: TGTGCCAGCTCACCACCGGACAGGGCGGAATTTCGGGCTAGCACAGATACGCAGTATTTT.

This rearrangement joins TRBV6-2 or TRBV6-3 to TRBJ2-5; 11 bases match TRBD2. J lost 2 bases, V lost 4 bases, and 6 bases had no gene match. The CDR3 length is 16 residues. CDR1 is MNHEY, CDR2 SVGEGT, per germline. The CDR3 region is CASSFLAGGFQETQYF. CDR3 bases: TGTGCCAGCAGTTTCCTAGCGGGGGGTTTTCAAGAGACCCAGTACTTC.

V usage is TRBV6-2 or TRBV6-3 and J usage is TRBJ1-1, with 11 positions matching TRBD1. The CDR3 loop spans 17 amino acids. Germline CDR1 is MNHEY and CDR2 is SVGEGT. V was pared by 2 bases and J by 4 bases, with 9 bases of the junction left unmatched. The CDR3 DNA sequence: TGTGCCAGCAGTTACCACACCGGGACAGGGGGGAGCACTGAAGCTTTCTTT. Its translation: CASSYHTGTGGSTEAFF.

The V call is TRBV10-3, the J call TRBJ1-1; 12 positions agree with TRBD1. The V segment lost 8 bases and the J segment 5 bases; nucleotides outside the gene matches: 12. CDR3 size: 16 residues. The V gene's germline CDR1 is ENHRY and CDR2 SYGVKD. CDR3 nucleotide sequence: TGTGCCATCGCTCCGGGACAGGGGGCATCCCAAACTGAAGCTTTCTTT. Amino acids: CAIAPGQGASQTEAFF.

This chain links TRBV7-2 with TRBJ1-2; 9 bases align to TRBD1. Germline loops: CDR1 SGHTA, CDR2 FQGNSA. With 7 bases clipped from V and 7 bases from J, the junction kept 13 bases outside the gene matches. There are 15 residues in the CDR3. CDR3 in DNA: TGTGCCAGCAACTTCTTAGAGGACAGGGGCGGTGGCTACACCTTC. As protein: CASNFLEDRGGGYTF.